The source of this T cell receptor beta chain is a study of CD8+ T cells in alopecia areata. Overall study: Tofacitinib administration persisted for 6 to 18 months, succeeded by 6 months off drug. Severity was scored as percentage of affected scalp area in treated patients. General study points: Affected lesional scalp, above all in alopecia totalis/universalis, was more clonal than normal scalp.

Details on this clone: Its antigen remains unidentified.

Sample treatment: oral pan-JAK inhibitor, 5-10 mg twice daily. From alopecia areata patients, lesional scalp punch biopsies and peripheral blood were collected. Isolated RNA was reverse transcribed into cDNA used as the sequencing template. Profiling relied on immunoSEQ multiplex PCR, and the TCRdb table lists in-frame clones only, not all of them. This sample yields some 150,000 clones, of which roughly four fifths are seen a single time; 25% belongs to the top ten. The trim removed 5 bases at V and 2 bases at J, leaving 12 bases unmatched. The germline V gene has CDR1 SNHLY and CDR2 FYNNEI. CDR3 length: 18 amino acids.

The source was CD8+ T cells sorted from blood, collected at week 4, from a patient treated with tofacitinib. The chain couples TRBV2 to TRBJ2-5; TRBD2 agrees at 12 bases. This sequence originates from a human donor with alopecia areata. CDR3 DNA sequence: TGTGCCAGCAGTTCCACTAGCGGGGGGCCCTTCTCTCAAGAGACCCAGTACTTC. Its translation: CASSSTSGGPFSQETQYF.